This T cell receptor beta chain was identified in a study of blood T cell repertoires in COVID-19. Turning to the study itself: The origin of the acute and convalescent COVID-19 samples was the United States, Italy and Spain. PBMCs, B-cell-depleted T cells, or T cells provided the cDNA or gDNA that made up the material.

Source study methods: Cell counts per sample came from amplifying reference gene primers. Profiling relied on immunoSEQ multiplex PCR, and the TCRdb table lists in-frame clones only, not all of them. D and trimming come from the DNA, and the V and J calls and clone size come from that table. The data contain about 200,000 clones, 70% to 85% of them seen just once; the ten biggest clones take up 6.9%. The count of this clone is one. The sample taken for sequencing was peripheral blood. The clonotype comes from a human donor with acute or convalescent COVID-19. The donor label of this sample is uncertain.

The CDR3 loop reads CASSIHRGYEQYF. In DNA, the CDR3 is TGTGCCAGTAGTATACACAGGGGCTACGAGCAGTACTTC. This chain joins TRBV19 and TRBJ2-7; 7 nucleotides agree with TRBD1. The CDR3 has 13 residues. V shed 2 bases and J 3 bases; nucleotides not matched to a gene: 1. Per the germline V gene, CDR1 is LNHDA and CDR2 is SQIVND (reference sequence).